The rows below give T cell receptor beta chains drawn from one sample of a study of cytomegalovirus exposure and HLA in healthy donors. Libraries were prepared by immunoSEQ multiplex PCR; TCRdb keeps only in-frame clonotypes and omits some of them. The data show about 160,000 clones, with about 77% seen just once and roughly 1.2% held by the top ten. Sequencing was performed on PBMCs. Receptor source: a woman aged 50 to 60 in good health and CMV-seronegative. CDR3s leave out the opening cysteine and the closing phenylalanine or tryptophan. Fields, in order: V gene, J gene, CDR3 protein.

TRBV7-2,TRBJ2-1,ASSLVHWGGTGNEQF
TRBV7-9,TRBJ2-7,ASSLLGPPGEQY
TRBV7-2,TRBJ1-6,ASSTRDSNSPLH
TRBV7-3,TRBJ2-2,ASSPRLAGGKTGELF
TRBV27,TRBJ2-7,ASSLRAWTSGRSSYEQY
TRBV6-5,TRBJ2-1,ASKQDREYNEQF
TRBV14,TRBJ1-2,ASSQDASRYGYT
TRBV9,TRBJ1-1,ASSVRSGMTAEAF
TRBV4-1,TRBJ1-5,ASSPSRASNQPQH
TRBV10-3,TRBJ1-3,AISESGGSGNTIY
TRBV4-3,TRBJ1-5,ASSQDWTGWQPQH
TRBV28,TRBJ2-1,ASSLGGTATDNEQF
TRBV5-1,TRBJ2-3,ASSFFTGTTSTDTQY
TRBV6-5,TRBJ1-2,ASSGDRGLHGYT
TRBV2,TRBJ2-5,ASRKRDLQETQY
TRBV5-4,TRBJ2-3,ASSPHTGGRTDTQY
TRBV9,TRBJ1-2,ASSRDWGSGYT